This T cell receptor beta chain was captured in a study of beta chain features in type 1 diabetes. Expressed TCRB transcripts were sequenced because the entire RNA isolate underwent reverse transcription. Only in-frame clones appear in the TCRdb table, and some are missing; sequencing was by immunoSEQ multiplex PCR. This table holds about 16,000 clones, over 45% found once. Only a few counts were recorded for this clone. Sequenced sample: stem cell memory CD4+ T cells from blood. This sequence was found in a woman younger than 35 in good health.

CDR3 DNA: TGTGCCAGCAGCTTGGCTAGCGCAGATACGCAGTATTTT. Residues: CASSLASADTQYF. The chain couples TRBV5-5 to TRBJ2-3; perhaps TRBD2 as D (6 bases). CDR1 SGHKS and CDR2 YYEKEE come from the germline V gene (reference sequence). V gave up 0 bases and J gave up 4 bases, with 6 bases separating them. The CDR3 totals 13 residues.